This T cell receptor beta chain is drawn from a study of blood T cell repertoires in COVID-19. Study overall: Samples came from the United States, Italy and Spain, spanning acute and convalescent COVID-19. Nucleic acid was either cDNA or gDNA, and it came from T cells, B-cell-depleted T cells, or PBMCs.

It was during active infection that Seattle patients were enrolled and then longitudinally followed. V shed 1 base, J shed 5 bases, and the junction held 2 bases outside the gene matches. The CDR3 length is 15 residues. The V gene's germline CDR1 is SGHTA and CDR2 FQGTGA. Original analysis: Estimation of nucleated cell counts was performed using reference gene primer amplification. Only in-frame clones appear in the TCRdb table, and some are missing; sequencing was by immunoSEQ multiplex PCR. V, J and clone size are taken as reported in that table, and D and trimming were inferred from the DNA itself. This table has about 480,000 clones, roughly 89% appearing once.

This chain uses TRBV7-3 with TRBJ2-3; 11 positions agree with TRBD2. This TCR was sampled from a man between 18 and 35 years old with COVID-19, enrolled during active disease. The specimen sequenced was peripheral blood. CDR3 loop: CASSLITSGRDTQYF. CDR3 DNA: TGTGCCAGCAGCTTAATTACTAGCGGGAGAGATACGCAGTATTTT. The full variable domain, rest sourced from reference TRBV7-3 and TRBJ2-3, is GAGVSQTPSNKVTEKGKYVELRCDPISGHTALYWYRQSLGQGPEFLIYFQGTGAADDSGLPNDRFFAVRPEGSVSTLKIQRTERGDSAVYLCASSLITSGRDTQYFGPGTRLTVL.